The 16 T cell receptor beta chains below come from one sample, sequenced in a study of immune evolution from preneoplasia to lung adenocarcinoma. Sequencing was performed with immunoSEQ multiplex PCR; in TCRdb, only in-frame clones are kept and a portion is missing. This sample has around 7,500 clones, with 79% found just once. The sample was FFPE invasive lung adenocarcinoma tissue. All receptors derive from a person aged 35-55 years with lung adenocarcinoma.

V usage is TRBV27 and J usage is TRBJ2-5; TRBD2 might be the D (6 bases). The germline CDR1 and CDR2 sequences are MNHEY and SMNVEV (reference sequence). The CDR3 has 16 residues. V was pared by 4 bases and J by 4 bases, with 19 bases between. In nucleotides, the CDR3 is TGTGCCAGCAGTTCCCCAAGGCGAGGGACTGGAGAGACCCAGTACTTC. Translating it yields CASSSPRRGTGETQYF.

The J gene is TRBJ1-1, the V gene TRBV30; D might be TRBD1 (6 bases). The germline V gene encodes CDR1 GTSNPN and CDR2 SVGIG (reference sequence). Trimming took 3 bases from V and 2 from J, leaving 13 bases between them. This CDR3 is built from 14 residues. The CDR3 DNA reads TGTGCCTGGAGCCCAGGACAGTTTAACACTGAAGCTTTCTTT. Translation gives CAWSPGQFNTEAFF. The full variable domain, rest sourced from reference TRBV30 and TRBJ1-1, is SQTIHQWPATLVQPVGSPLSLECTVEGTSNPNLYWYRQAAGRGLQLLFYSVGIGQISSEVPQNLSASRPQDRQFILSSKKLLLSDSGFYLCAWSPGQFNTEAFFGQGTRLTVV.

A few counts support this clone. This chain joins TRBV6-4 and TRBJ2-3; 10 bases align to TRBD2. J lost 4 bases, V lost 2 bases, and 9 bases had no gene match. Per the germline V gene, CDR1 is MRHNA and CDR2 is SNTAGT. CDR3 length: 17 residues. The chain's CDR3 is CASSDISGGAHPDTQYF. CDR3 nucleotide sequence: TGTGCCAGCAGTGACATAAGCGGGGGGGCCCATCCAGATACGCAGTATTTT.

The V and J genes are TRBV11-2 and TRBJ2-3; a weak D match, TRBD2 (6 bases). The CDR3 has 14 amino acids. Between the trimmed V and J ends, which lost 5 bases and 1 base, there was a span of 10 bases. Germline CDR1 is SGHAT and CDR2 is FQNNGV. CDR3 sequence: CASSPGTRTDTQYF. CDR3 coding DNA: TGTGCCAGCAGCCCGGGGACTCGCACAGATACGCAGTATTTT.

DNA of the CDR3: TGCGCCAGCAGCTTGGTGCCCATGAAGGAAGGGGCCAACGTCCTGACTTTC. This sequence encodes CASSLVPMKEGANVLTF. This chain links TRBV5-1 with TRBJ2-6, with D hard to call. Germline V gene sequence: CDR1 SGHRS, CDR2 YFSETQ. V gave up 0 bases and J gave up 4 bases, with 14 bases separating them. This CDR3 has 17 amino acids.

The CDR3 loop reads CASSPILGEAEAFF. The CDR3 region has the DNA TGTGCCAGCAGTCCTATACTCGGGGAGGCTGAAGCTTTCTTT. The V gene is TRBV27, the J gene TRBJ1-1; D ambiguous. Per germline, CDR1 MNHEY and CDR2 SMNVEV (reference sequence). CDR3 size: 14 residues. The V gene lost 5 bases and the J gene lost 6 bases, with 16 bases spanning the gap.

The chain carries TRBV7-2 and TRBJ2-1; 7 bases match TRBD1. Germline V gives CDR1 SGHTA, CDR2 FQGNSA. Trimming took 1 base from V and 2 from J; bases not matched to a gene: 2. The CDR3 loop spans 15 amino acids. In nucleotides, the CDR3 is TGTGCCAGCAGCTTAGAGGGGGCGGCCTACAATGAGCAGTTCTTC. It yields the protein CASSLEGAAYNEQFF.

The chain carries TRBV7-2 and TRBJ2-3; D not certain. The CDR3 runs 12 residues. Germline CDR1 and CDR2: SGHTA and FQGNSA. V was cut by 5 bases and J by 2 bases, with 5 bases left in between. The CDR3 protein is CASSPYTDTQYF. The DNA for the CDR3 is TGTGCCAGCAGCCCGTACACAGATACGCAGTATTTT. Combining the CDR3 with reference TRBV7-2 and TRBJ2-3 gives the whole variable domain GAGVSQSPSNKVTEKGKDVELRCDPISGHTALYWYRQSLGQGLEFLIYFQGNSAPDKSGLPSDRFSAERTGGSVSTLTIQRTQQEDSAVYLCASSPYTDTQYFGPGTRLTVL.

The rearrangement links TRBV5-4 to TRBJ2-2; D is perhaps TRBD2 (6 bases). CDR1 and CDR2 from the germline V gene are SGHNT and YYREEE (reference sequence). The V and J ends lost 0 bases and 6 bases respectively, with 12 bases between them. CDR3 length equals 15 residues. CDR3 protein: CASSLGGASAGELFF. As DNA, the CDR3 is TGTGCCAGCAGCTTGGGAGGGGCTAGCGCCGGGGAGCTGTTTTTT.

This clone has just one count. The V and J genes are TRBV11-2 and TRBJ1-1, with D possibly matching TRBD1 (6 bases). With 0 bases removed from V and 13 bases from J, the gap between germline ends came to 12 bases. CDR3 length: 12 residues. The germline V gene has CDR1 SGHAT and CDR2 FQNNGV. The CDR3 DNA follows: TGTGCCAGCAGCTTAGATGGGGGCGTCGATTTCTTT. Amino acids: CASSLDGGVDFF.

This clone has only a few counts. The chain recombines TRBV6-5 with TRBJ1-2; the match to TRBD1 covers 10 bases. The CDR3 has 13 amino acids. The V gene's germline CDR1 is MNHEY and CDR2 SVGAGI. The V gene end was trimmed by 6 bases and the J gene end by 8 bases; junction bases not matched to a gene: 6. The CDR3 DNA follows: TGTGCCAGCAGAAGGACAGGGGGGGAGGGCTACACCTTC. It translates to CASRRTGGEGYTF.

V and J are TRBV5-1 and TRBJ1-3, with 8 bases lining up with TRBD1. The CDR3 totals 17 residues. Trimming at V came to 3 bases and at J to 2 bases, leaving 10 bases not matched to a gene. Germline CDR1 is SGHRS and CDR2 is YFSETQ. CDR3 sequence reads: CASSSRTGSGPGNTIYF. Here the CDR3 DNA reads TGCGCCAGCAGCTCTAGGACAGGGTCCGGCCCTGGAAACACCATATATTTT.

As DNA, the CDR3 is TGTGCCAGCAAAAATGGGGGTAGCTCCTACAATGAGCAGTTCTTC. Protein sequence: CASKNGGSSYNEQFF. The chain employs TRBV5-6 and TRBJ2-1, with D perhaps being TRBD1 or TRBD2 (5 bases each). CDR1 SGHDT and CDR2 YYEEEE come from the germline V gene. The V gene lost 6 bases and the J gene lost 0 bases, with 13 bases spanning the gap. This CDR3 contains 15 residues.

The CDR3 spells CASSTSGGYTDTQYF. As DNA, the CDR3 is TGTGCCAGCAGCACTAGCGGGGGGTACACAGATACGCAGTATTTT. V usage is TRBV9 and J usage is TRBJ2-3, with 12 bases matching TRBD2. The CDR3 consists of 15 residues. Per the germline V gene, CDR1 is SGDLS and CDR2 is YYNGEE. The junction had 2 bases not matched to a gene; V was cut back by 4 bases and J by 2 bases.

The V and J genes are TRBV18 and TRBJ1-1, with D maybe TRBD1 (5 bases). The CDR3 extends over 12 amino acids. Germline V gene sequence: CDR1 KGHSH, CDR2 LQKENI. V was clipped by 3 bases and J by 6 bases, with 8 bases between them. The CDR3 DNA reads TGTGCCAGCTCACCCAACAGGCCTGAAGCTTTCTTT. It yields the protein CASSPNRPEAFF.

Details on this clone: One end of the junction is discordant with germline, which a read error may explain. This chain uses TRBV20-1 with TRBJ2-7, with a weak D call TRBD2 (5 bases). CDR1 DFQATT and CDR2 SNEGSKA come from the germline V gene (reference sequence). The CDR3 is made up of 11 amino acids. The CDR3 sequence: CSARGSGEEYF. The CDR3 bases are TGCAGTGCTAGGGGGAGTGGCGAGGAGTACTTC.